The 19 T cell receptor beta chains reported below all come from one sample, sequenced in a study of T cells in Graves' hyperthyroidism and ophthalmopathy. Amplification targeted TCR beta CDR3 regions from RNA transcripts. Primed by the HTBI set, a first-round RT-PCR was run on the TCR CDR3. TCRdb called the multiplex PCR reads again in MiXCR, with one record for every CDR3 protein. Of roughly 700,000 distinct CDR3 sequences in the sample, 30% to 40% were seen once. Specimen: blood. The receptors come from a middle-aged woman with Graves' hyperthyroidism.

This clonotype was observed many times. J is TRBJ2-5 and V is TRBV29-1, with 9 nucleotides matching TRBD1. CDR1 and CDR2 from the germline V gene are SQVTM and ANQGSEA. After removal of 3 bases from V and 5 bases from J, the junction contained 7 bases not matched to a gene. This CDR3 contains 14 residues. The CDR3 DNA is TGCAGCGTTGATGGACAGGGGACACCGGAGACCCAGTACTTC. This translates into CSVDGQGTPETQYF.

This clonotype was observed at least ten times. Here the CDR3 reads CASSEVQGGEKLFF. CDR3 DNA sequence: TGTGCCAGCAGTGAAGTTCAGGGGGGTGAAAAACTGTTTTTT. The V and J genes are TRBV2 and TRBJ1-4; 7 bases fit TRBD1. The germline CDR1 and CDR2 sequences are SNHLY and FYNNEI. This CDR3 is 14 amino acids long. V was clipped by 1 base and J by 7 bases; unmatched bases: 3.

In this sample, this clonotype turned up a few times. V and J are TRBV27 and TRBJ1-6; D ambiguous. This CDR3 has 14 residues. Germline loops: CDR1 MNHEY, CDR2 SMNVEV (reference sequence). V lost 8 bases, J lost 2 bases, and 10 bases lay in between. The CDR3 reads CASGWMAYNSPLHF. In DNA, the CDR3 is TGTGCCAGCGGTTGGATGGCCTATAATTCACCCCTCCACTTT.

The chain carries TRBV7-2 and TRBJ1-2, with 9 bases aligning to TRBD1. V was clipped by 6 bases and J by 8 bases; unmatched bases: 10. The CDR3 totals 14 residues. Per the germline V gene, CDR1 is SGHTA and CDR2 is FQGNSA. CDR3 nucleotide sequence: TGTGCCAGCAGATTGGGACAGGGCCAAGTAGGCTACACCTTC. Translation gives CASRLGQGQVGYTF.

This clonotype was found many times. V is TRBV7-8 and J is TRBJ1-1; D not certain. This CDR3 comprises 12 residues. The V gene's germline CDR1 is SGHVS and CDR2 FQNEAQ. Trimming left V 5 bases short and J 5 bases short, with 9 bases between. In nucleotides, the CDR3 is TGTGCCAGCAGCCCGTGGGAAACTGAAGCTTTCTTT. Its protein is CASSPWETEAFF.

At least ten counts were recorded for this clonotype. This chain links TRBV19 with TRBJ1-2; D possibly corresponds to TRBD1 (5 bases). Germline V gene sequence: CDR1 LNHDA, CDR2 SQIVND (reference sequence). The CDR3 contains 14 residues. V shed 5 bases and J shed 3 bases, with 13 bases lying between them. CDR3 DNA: TGTGCCAGTAGTGCAGTGACAGCCGACTATGGCTACACCTTC. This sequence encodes CASSAVTADYGYTF.

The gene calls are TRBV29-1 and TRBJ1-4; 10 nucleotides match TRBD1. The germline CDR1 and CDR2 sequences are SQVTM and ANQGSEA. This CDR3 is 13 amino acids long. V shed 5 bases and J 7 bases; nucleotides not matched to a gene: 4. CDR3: CSVIGTGVEKLFF. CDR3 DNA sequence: TGCAGCGTTATAGGGACAGGGGTTGAAAAACTGTTTTTT. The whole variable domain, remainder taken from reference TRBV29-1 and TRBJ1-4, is SAVISQKPSRDICQRGTSLTIQCQVDSQVTMMFWYRQQPGQSLTLIATANQGSEATYESGFVIDKFPISRPNLTFSTLTVSNMSPEDSSIYLCSVIGTGVEKLFFGSGTQLSVL.

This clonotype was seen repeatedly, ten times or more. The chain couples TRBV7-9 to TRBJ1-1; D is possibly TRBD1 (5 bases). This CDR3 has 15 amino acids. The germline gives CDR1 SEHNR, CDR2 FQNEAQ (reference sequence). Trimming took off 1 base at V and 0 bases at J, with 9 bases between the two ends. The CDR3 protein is CASSLDRGMNTEAFF. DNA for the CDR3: TGTGCCAGCAGCTTAGATCGGGGGATGAACACTGAAGCTTTCTTT.

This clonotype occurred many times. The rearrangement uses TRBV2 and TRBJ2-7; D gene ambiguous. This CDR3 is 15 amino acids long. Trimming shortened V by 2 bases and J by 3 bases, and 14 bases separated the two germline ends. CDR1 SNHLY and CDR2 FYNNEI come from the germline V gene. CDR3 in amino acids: CASSEWRWLGYEQYF. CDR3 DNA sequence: TGTGCCAGCAGTGAATGGCGGTGGCTAGGCTACGAGCAGTACTTC.

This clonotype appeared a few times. The CDR3 DNA sequence: TGTGCCAGCAGCTTAACCCATGCACCCCAGGGGGAAAACACCATATATTTT. Translation gives CASSLTHAPQGENTIYF. This sequence joins TRBV7-8 and TRBJ1-3; 7 positions match TRBD1. With V trimmed by 2 bases and J by 6 bases, 13 bases remained unmatched. The V gene's germline CDR1 is SGHVS and CDR2 FQNEAQ. This CDR3 is 17 amino acids long. Looking up the rest from reference TRBV7-8 and TRBJ1-3 gives the full variable domain: GAGVSQSPRYKVAKRGQDVALRCDPISGHVSLFWYQQALGQGPEFLTYFQNEAQLDKSGLPSDRFFAERPEGSVSTLKIQRTQQEDSAVYLCASSLTHAPQGENTIYFGEGSWLTVV.

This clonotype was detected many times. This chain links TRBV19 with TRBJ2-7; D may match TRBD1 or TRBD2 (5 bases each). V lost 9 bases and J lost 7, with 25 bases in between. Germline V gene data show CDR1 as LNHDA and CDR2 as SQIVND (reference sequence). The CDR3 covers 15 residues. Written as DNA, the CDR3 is TGTGCCAGCGACGACCCCGGGACGGGGAAGGAGGAGCAGTACTTC. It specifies CASDDPGTGKEEQYF.

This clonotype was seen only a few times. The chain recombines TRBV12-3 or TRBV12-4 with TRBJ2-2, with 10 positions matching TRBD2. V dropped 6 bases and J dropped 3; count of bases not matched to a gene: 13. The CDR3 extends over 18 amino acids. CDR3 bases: TGTGCCAGCAGCCCCCGGCGGGGACTAGCGAGCGACACCGGGGAGCTGTTTTTT. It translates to CASSPRRGLASDTGELFF.

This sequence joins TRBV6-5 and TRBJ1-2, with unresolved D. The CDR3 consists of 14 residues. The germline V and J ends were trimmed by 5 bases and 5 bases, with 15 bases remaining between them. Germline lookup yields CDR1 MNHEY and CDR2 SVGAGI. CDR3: CASSPLEVRYGYTF. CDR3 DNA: TGTGCCAGCAGTCCCCTGGAAGTCCGGTATGGCTACACCTTC.

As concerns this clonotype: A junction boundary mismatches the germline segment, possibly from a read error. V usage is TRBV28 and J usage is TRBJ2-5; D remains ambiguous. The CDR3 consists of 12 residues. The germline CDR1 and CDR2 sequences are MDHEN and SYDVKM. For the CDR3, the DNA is TGTGCCAGCAGTTTAGGCTTGGAGACCCAGTGCTTC. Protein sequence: CASSLGLETQCF.

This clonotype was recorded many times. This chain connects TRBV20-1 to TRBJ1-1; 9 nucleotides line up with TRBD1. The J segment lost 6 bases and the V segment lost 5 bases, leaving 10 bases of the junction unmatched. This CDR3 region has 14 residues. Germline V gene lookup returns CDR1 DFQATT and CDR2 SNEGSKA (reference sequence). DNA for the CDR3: TGCAGTGCTCCGATACAGGGGGCAGACGCTGAAGCTTTCTTT. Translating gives CSAPIQGADAEAFF.

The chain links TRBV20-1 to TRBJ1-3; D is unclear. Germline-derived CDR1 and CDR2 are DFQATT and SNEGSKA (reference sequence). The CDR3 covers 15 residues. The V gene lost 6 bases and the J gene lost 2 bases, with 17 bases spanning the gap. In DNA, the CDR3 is TGCAGTGCCGGGCCAGGCGCTATGCCTGGAAACACCATATATTTT. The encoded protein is CSAGPGAMPGNTIYF.

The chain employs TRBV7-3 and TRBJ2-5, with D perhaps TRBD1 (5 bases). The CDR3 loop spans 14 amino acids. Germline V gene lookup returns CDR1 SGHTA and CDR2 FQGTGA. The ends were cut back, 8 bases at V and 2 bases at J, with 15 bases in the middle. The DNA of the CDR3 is TGTGCCAGCTCTGGGGCAGGTTGGCAAGAGACCCAGTACTTC. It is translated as CASSGAGWQETQYF.

CDR3 loop: CASSYPRGLAGGHIYEQYF. The CDR3 nucleotides are TGTGCCAGCAGTTACCCTAGAGGACTAGCGGGAGGTCACATCTACGAGCAGTACTTC. This chain joins TRBV2 and TRBJ2-7; 14 bases line up with TRBD2. This CDR3 contains 19 residues. V trimming: 5 bases; J trimming: 3 bases; junction bases outside the gene matches: 15. The germline gives CDR1 SNHLY, CDR2 FYNNEI.

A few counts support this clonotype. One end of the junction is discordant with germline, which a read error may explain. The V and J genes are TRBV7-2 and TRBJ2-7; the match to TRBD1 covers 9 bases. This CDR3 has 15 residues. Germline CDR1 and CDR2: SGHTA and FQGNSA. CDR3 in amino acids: CASSQEPGQGYEQYF. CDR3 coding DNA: TGCGCCAGCAGCCAGGAACCGGGACAGGGCTACGAGCAGTACTTC. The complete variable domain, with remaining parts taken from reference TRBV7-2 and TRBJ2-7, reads GAGVSQSPSNKVTEKGKDVELRCDPISGHTALYWYRQSLGQGLEFLIYFQGNSAPDKSGLPSDRFSAERTGGSVSTLTIQRTQQEDSAVYLCASSQEPGQGYEQYFGPGTRLTVT.